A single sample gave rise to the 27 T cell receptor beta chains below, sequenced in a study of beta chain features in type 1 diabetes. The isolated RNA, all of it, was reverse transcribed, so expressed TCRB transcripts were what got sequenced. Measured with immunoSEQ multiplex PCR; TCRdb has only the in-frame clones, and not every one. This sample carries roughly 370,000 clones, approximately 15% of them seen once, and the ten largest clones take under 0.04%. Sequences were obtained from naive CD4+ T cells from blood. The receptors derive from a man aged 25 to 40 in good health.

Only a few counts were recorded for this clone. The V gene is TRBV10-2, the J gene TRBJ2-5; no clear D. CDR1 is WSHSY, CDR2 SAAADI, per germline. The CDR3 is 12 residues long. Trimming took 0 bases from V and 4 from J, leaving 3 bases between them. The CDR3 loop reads CASSESGETQYF. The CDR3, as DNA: TGCGCCAGCAGTGAGTCGGGAGAGACCCAGTACTTC.

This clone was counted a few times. CDR3 protein: CASSRGSDNYGYTF. CDR3 bases: TGTGCCAGCAGCCGTGGGTCAGATAACTATGGCTACACCTTC. J is TRBJ1-2 and V is TRBV7-9; D is undetermined. Germline assignment: CDR1 SEHNR and CDR2 FQNEAQ (reference sequence). This CDR3 region has 14 residues. V was pared by 5 bases and J by 1 base, with 11 bases between.

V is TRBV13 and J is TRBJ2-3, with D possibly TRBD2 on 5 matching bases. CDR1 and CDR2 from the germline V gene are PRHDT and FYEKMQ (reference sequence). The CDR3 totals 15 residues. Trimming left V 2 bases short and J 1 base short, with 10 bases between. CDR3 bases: TGTGCCAGCAGCTTAACGGGAAGCCGCACAGATACGCAGTATTTT. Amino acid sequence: CASSLTGSRTDTQYF.

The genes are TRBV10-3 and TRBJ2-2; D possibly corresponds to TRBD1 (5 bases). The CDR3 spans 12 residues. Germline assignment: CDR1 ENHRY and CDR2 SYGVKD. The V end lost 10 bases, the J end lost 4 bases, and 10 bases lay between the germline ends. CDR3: CATQGSTGELFF. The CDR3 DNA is TGTGCCACCCAGGGTTCCACCGGGGAGCTGTTTTTT.

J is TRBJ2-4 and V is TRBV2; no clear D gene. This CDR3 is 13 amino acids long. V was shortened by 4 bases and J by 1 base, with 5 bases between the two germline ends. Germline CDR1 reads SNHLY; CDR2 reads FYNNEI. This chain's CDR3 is CASSAGAKNIQYF. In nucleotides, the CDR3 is TGTGCCAGCAGTGCGGGTGCCAAAAACATTCAGTACTTC. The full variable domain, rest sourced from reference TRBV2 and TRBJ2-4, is EPEVTQTPSHQVTQMGQEVILRCVPISNHLYFYWYRQILGQKVEFLVSFYNNEISEKSEIFDDQFSVERPDGSNFTLKIRSTKLEDSAMYFCASSAGAKNIQYFGAGTRLSVL.

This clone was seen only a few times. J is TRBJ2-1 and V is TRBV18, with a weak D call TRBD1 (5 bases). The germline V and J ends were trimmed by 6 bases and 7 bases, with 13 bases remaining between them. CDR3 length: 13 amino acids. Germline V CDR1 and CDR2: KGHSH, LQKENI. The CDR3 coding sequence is TGTGCCAGCTCGCGCGACAGTGAAAATGAGCAGTTCTTC. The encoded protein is CASSRDSENEQFF.

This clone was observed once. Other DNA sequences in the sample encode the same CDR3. CDR3 protein: CASSPGQTNTEAFF. DNA of the CDR3: TGTGCCAGCAGCCCGGGACAGACAAACACTGAAGCTTTCTTT. The chain links TRBV9 to TRBJ1-1, with TRBD1 matching over 7 bases. V trimming: 4 bases; J trimming: 2 bases; junction bases outside the gene matches: 5. There are 14 residues in the CDR3. The germline CDR1 and CDR2 sequences are SGDLS and YYNGEE.

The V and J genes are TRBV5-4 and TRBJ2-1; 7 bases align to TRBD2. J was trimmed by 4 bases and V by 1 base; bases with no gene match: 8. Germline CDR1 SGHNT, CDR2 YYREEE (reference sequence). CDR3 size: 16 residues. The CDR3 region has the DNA TGTGCCAGCAGCTTGCCGGGACTAAAGACATACAATGAGCAGTTCTTC. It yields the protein CASSLPGLKTYNEQFF.

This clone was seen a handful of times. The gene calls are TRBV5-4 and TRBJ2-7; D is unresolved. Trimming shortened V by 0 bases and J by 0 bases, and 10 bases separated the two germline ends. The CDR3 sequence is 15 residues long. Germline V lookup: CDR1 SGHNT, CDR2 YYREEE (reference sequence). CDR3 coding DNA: TGTGCCAGCAGCTTGGTAGCCGGATACTCCTACGAGCAGTACTTC. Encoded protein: CASSLVAGYSYEQYF.

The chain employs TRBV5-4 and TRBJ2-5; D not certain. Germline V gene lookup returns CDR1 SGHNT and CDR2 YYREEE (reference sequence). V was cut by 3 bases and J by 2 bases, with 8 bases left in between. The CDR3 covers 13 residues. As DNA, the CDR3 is TGTGCCAGCAGCTCAGCAGAACAAGAGACCCAGTACTTC. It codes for CASSSAEQETQYF.

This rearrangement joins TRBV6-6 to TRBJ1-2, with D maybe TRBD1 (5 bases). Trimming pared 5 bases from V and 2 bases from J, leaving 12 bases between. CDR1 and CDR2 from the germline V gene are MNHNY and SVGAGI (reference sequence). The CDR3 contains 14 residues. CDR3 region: CASSPRQINYGYTF. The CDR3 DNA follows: TGTGCCAGCAGTCCTCGACAGATAAACTATGGCTACACCTTC.

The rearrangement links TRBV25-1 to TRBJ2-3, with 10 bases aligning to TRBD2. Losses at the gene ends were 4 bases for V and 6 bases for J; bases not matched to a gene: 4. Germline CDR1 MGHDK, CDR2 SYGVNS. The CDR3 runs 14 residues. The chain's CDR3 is CASSGILAGDTQYF. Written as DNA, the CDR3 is TGTGCCAGCAGTGGAATACTAGCGGGGGATACGCAGTATTTT.

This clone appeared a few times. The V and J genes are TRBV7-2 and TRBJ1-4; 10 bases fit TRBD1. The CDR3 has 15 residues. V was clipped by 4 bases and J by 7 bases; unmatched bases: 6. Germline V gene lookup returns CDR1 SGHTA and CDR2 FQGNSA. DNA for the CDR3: TGTGCCAGCAGCTCAAGGACAGGGGGAATTGAAAAACTGTTTTTT. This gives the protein CASSSRTGGIEKLFF. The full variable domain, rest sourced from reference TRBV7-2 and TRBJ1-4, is GAGVSQSPSNKVTEKGKDVELRCDPISGHTALYWYRQSLGQGLEFLIYFQGNSAPDKSGLPSDRFSAERTGGSVSTLTIQRTQQEDSAVYLCASSSRTGGIEKLFFGSGTQLSVL.

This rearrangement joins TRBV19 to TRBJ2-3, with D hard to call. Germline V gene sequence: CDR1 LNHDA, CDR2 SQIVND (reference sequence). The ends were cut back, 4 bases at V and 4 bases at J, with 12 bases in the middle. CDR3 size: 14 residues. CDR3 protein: CASSTRTYADTQYF. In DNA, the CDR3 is TGTGCCAGTAGTACCCGGACCTACGCAGATACGCAGTATTTT.

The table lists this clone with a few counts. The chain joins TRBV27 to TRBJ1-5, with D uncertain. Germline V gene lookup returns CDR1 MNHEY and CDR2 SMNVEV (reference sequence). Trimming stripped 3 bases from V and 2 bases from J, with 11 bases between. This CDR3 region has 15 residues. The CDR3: CASSFLGRGNQPQHF. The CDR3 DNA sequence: TGTGCCAGCAGTTTTCTCGGACGGGGCAATCAGCCCCAGCATTTT.

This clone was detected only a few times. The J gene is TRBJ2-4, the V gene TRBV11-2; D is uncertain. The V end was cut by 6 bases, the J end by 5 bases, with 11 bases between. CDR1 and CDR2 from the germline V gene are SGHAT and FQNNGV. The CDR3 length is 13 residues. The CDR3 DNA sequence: TGTGCCAGCAGTACGGGTGGGGAAAACATTCAGTACTTC. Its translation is CASSTGGENIQYF.

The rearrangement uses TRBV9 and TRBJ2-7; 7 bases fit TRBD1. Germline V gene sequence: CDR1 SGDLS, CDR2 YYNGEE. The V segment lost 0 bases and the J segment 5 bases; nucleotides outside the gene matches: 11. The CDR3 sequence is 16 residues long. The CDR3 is CASSVAIRGLKDEQYF. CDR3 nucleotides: TGTGCCAGCAGCGTAGCTATAAGGGGGCTAAAGGACGAGCAGTACTTC.

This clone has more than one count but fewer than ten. The CDR3 here is CASSLAGLGEQYV. CDR3 coding DNA: TGTGCCAGCAGCTTAGCGGGCCTCGGGGAGCAGTACGTC. The chain employs TRBV7-9 and TRBJ2-7; no clear D. This CDR3 spans 13 amino acids. V was clipped by 0 bases and J by 7 bases, with 10 bases between them. Germline values: CDR1 SEHNR, CDR2 FQNEAQ (reference sequence).

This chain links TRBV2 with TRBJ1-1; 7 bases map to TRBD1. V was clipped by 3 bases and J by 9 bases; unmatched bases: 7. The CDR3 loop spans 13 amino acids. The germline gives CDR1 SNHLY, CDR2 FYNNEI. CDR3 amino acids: CASSDQGQKKAFF. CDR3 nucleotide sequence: TGTGCCAGCAGTGATCAGGGACAGAAGAAAGCTTTCTTT.

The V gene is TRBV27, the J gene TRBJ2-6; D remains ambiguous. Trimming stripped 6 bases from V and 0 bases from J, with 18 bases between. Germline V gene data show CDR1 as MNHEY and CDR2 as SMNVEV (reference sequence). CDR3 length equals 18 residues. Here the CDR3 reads CASSLGSKVVSGANVLTF. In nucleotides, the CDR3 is TGTGCCAGCAGCCTCGGTAGCAAGGTGGTCTCTGGGGCCAACGTCCTGACTTTC. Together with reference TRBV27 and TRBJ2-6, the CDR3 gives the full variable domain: EAQVTQNPRYLITVTGKKLTVTCSQNMNHEYMSWYRQDPGLGLRQIYYSMNVEVTDKGDVPEGYKVSRKEKRNFPLILESPSPNQTSLYFCASSLGSKVVSGANVLTFGAGSRLTVL.

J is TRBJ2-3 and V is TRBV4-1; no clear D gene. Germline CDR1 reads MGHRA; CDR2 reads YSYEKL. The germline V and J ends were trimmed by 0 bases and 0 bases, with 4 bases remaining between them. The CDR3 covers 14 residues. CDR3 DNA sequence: TGCGCCAGCAGCCAAGACCAGAGCACAGATACGCAGTATTTT. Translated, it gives CASSQDQSTDTQYF.

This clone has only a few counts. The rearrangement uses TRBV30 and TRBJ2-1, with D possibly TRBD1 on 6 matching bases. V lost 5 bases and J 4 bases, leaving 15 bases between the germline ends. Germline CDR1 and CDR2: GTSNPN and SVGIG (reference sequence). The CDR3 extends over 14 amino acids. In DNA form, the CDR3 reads TGTGCCTGGGCCCCGGGACAAAGTTACAATGAGCAGTTCTTC. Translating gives CAWAPGQSYNEQFF. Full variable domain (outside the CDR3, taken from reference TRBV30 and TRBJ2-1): SQTIHQWPATLVQPVGSPLSLECTVEGTSNPNLYWYRQAAGRGLQLLFYSVGIGQISSEVPQNLSASRPQDRQFILSSKKLLLSDSGFYLCAWAPGQSYNEQFFGPGTRLTVL.

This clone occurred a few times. In DNA form, the CDR3 reads TGTGCCAGCCGCCAAGGGGTAGAGACCCAGTACTTC. It encodes CASRQGVETQYF. This chain links TRBV25-1 with TRBJ2-5, with D tentatively TRBD1 (5 bases). V lost 8 bases and J 4 bases, leaving 11 bases between the germline ends. The CDR3 totals 12 residues. Germline V gene data show CDR1 as MGHDK and CDR2 as SYGVNS.

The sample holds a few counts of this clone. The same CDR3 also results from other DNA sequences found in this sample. This CDR3 is CSAQIGVGNSPLHF. The CDR3 DNA reads TGCAGCGCTCAGATAGGCGTGGGGAATTCACCCCTCCACTTT. The chain uses TRBV29-1 and TRBJ1-6; D unresolved. Germline V CDR1 and CDR2: SQVTM, ANQGSEA. V was cut by 7 bases and J by 7 bases, with 17 bases left in between. The CDR3 has 14 amino acids.

CDR3 bases: TGCGCCAGCAGCTTGGGGCTAGCGGGATGGTACGAGCAGTACGTC. Its protein is CASSLGLAGWYEQYV. V is TRBV5-1 and J is TRBJ2-7; TRBD2 matches at 9 bases. The CDR3 totals 15 residues. The junction had 5 bases not matched to a gene; V was cut back by 0 bases and J by 4 bases. In germline, CDR1 is SGHRS, CDR2 YFSETQ.

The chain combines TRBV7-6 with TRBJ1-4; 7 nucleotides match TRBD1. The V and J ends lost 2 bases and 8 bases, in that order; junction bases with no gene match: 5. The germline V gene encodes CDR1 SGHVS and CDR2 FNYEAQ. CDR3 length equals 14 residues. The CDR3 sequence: CASSLRQGGEKLFF. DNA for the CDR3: TGTGCCAGCAGCTTAAGACAGGGCGGAGAAAAACTGTTTTTT.

CDR3 in amino acids: CASSSLPGSLGELFF. For the CDR3, the DNA is TGTGCCAGCAGCTCGCTTCCCGGGAGCCTCGGGGAGCTGTTTTTT. The rearrangement links TRBV14 to TRBJ2-2; D is perhaps TRBD2 (6 bases). This CDR3 has 15 amino acids. Germline V gene lookup returns CDR1 SGHDN and CDR2 FVKESK. Trimming took 5 bases from V and 7 from J, leaving 17 bases between them.